The clone carrying this T cell receptor beta chain occurred once. Its antigen is not known. CDR3 size: 14 residues. From germline, CDR1 is MDHEN and CDR2 SYDVKM. V was shortened by 4 bases and J by 8 bases, with 15 bases between the two germline ends. Some clones are missing from TCRdb's copy, which holds only in-frame ones; the method was immunoSEQ multiplex PCR. The sample consists of 100,000 to 150,000 clones, 70% to 90% of them appearing once. TCR beta libraries used approximately 1.8 micrograms of genomic DNA from cryopreserved PBMCs. The sample originates from a study of cytotoxic CD8 clonotypes in ibrutinib-treated CLL. Points from the study as a whole: Once treatment began, public clonotypes, which were uncommon, contracted or stayed stable. Patients showed higher baseline clonality than age-matched healthy donors, and it tracked circulating CD8+ T-cell counts.

This clonotype was sampled from a human donor with chronic lymphocytic leukemia. Specimen: PBMCs, collected after 24 months of ibrutinib treatment. The J gene is TRBJ2-1, the V gene TRBV28, with a tentative D call TRBD2 (5 bases). The CDR3 DNA sequence: TGTGCCAGCAGTTCGGGAAACCTTTATGATGAGCAGTTCTTC. This sequence encodes CASSSGNLYDEQFF. The full variable domain, with the rest looked up from reference TRBV28 and TRBJ2-1, is DVKVTQSSRYLVKRTGEKVFLECVQDMDHENMFWYRQDPGLGLRLIYFSYDVKMKEKGDIPEGYSVSREKKERFSLILESASTNQTSMYLCASSSGNLYDEQFFGPGTRLTVL.